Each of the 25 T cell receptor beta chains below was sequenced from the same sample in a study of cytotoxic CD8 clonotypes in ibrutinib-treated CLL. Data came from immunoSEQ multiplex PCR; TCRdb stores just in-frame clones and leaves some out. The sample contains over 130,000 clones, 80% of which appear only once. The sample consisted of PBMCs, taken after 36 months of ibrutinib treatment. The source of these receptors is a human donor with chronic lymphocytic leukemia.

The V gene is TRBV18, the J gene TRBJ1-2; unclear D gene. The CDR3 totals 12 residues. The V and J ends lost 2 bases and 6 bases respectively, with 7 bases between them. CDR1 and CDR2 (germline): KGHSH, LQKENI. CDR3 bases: TGTGCCAGCTCACCAAGTTTGGATGGCTACACCTTC. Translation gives CASSPSLDGYTF. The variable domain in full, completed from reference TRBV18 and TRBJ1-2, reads NAGVMQNPRHLVRRRGQEARLRCSPMKGHSHVYWYRQLPEEGLKFMVYLQKENIIDESGMPKERFSAEFPKEGPSILRIQQVVRGDSAAYFCASSPSLDGYTFGSGTRLTVV.

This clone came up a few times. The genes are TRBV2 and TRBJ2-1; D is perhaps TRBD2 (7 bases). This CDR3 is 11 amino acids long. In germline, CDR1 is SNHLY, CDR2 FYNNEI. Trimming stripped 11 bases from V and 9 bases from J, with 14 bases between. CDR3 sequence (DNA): TGTGCCGGGACTACAGGGATTGAGCAGTTCTTC. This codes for CAGTTGIEQFF.

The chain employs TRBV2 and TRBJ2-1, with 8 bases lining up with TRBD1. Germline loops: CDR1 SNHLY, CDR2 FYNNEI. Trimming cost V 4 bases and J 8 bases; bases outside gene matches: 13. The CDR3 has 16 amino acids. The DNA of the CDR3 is TGTGCCAGCAGTGCCCTGGGACGGACAGGGTTTTATGAGCAGTTCTTC. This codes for CASSALGRTGFYEQFF.

This CDR3 is CAWSVLAGGATDTQYF. CDR3 bases: TGTGCCTGGAGTGTTTTAGCGGGAGGTGCCACAGATACGCAGTATTTT. J is TRBJ2-3 and V is TRBV30, with 10 bases lining up with TRBD2. The trim removed 0 bases at V and 2 bases at J, leaving 5 bases unmatched. CDR1 GTSNPN and CDR2 SVGIG come from the germline V gene (reference sequence). CDR3 length equals 16 residues.

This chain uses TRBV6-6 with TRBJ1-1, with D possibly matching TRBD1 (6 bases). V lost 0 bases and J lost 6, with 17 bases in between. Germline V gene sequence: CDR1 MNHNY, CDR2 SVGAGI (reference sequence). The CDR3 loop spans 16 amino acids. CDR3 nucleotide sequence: TGTGCCAGCAGTTACTCGTTTGTCCAGGGGAGGTCTGAAGCTTTCTTT. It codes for CASSYSFVQGRSEAFF.

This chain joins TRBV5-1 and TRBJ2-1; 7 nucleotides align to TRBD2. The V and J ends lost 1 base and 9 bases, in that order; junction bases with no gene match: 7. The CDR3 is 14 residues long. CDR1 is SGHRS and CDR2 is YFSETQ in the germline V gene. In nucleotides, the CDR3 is TGCGCCAGCAGCTTGACGGGTGGGAGGGGTGAGCAGTTCTTC. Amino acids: CASSLTGGRGEQFF.

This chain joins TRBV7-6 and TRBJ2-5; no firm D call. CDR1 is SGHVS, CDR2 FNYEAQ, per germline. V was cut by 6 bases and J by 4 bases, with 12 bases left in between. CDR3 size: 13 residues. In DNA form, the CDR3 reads TGTGCCAGCAGTGCCGGACCCACAGAGACCCAGTACTTC. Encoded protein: CASSAGPTETQYF.

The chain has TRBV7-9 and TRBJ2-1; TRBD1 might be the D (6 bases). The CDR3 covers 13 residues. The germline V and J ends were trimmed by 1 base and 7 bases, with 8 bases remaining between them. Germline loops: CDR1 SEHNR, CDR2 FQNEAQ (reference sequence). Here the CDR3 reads CASSLGGQNEQFF. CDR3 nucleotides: TGTGCCAGCAGCTTAGGGGGACAAAATGAGCAGTTCTTC.

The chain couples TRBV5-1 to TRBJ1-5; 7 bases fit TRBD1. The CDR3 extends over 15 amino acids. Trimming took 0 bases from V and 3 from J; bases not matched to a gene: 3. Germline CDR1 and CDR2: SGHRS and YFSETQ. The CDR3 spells CASSLDRGHNQPQHF. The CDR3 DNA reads TGCGCCAGCAGCTTGGACAGGGGCCACAATCAGCCCCAGCATTTT.

CDR3 DNA: TGCGCCAGCAGCTTGGGGGGACAGGGCTACAATGAGCAGTTCTTC. Its translation: CASSLGGQGYNEQFF. The chain has TRBV5-1 and TRBJ2-1; 9 bases match TRBD1. Germline V gene lookup returns CDR1 SGHRS and CDR2 YFSETQ. The CDR3 spans 15 residues. V dropped 0 bases and J dropped 3; count of bases not matched to a gene: 1.

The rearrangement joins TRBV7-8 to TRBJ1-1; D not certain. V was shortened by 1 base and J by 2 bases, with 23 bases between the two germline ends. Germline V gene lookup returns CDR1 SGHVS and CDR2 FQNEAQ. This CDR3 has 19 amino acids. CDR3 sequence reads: CASSLERVRNPTANTEAFF. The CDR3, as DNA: TGTGCCAGCAGCTTAGAGAGGGTCCGGAACCCCACGGCCAACACTGAAGCTTTCTTT.

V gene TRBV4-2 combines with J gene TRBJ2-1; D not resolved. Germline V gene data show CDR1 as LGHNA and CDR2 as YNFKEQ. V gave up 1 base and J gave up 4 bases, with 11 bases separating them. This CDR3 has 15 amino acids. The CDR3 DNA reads TGTGCCAGCAGCCAAGCGTATGGGAATTACAATGAGCAGTTCTTC. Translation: CASSQAYGNYNEQFF.

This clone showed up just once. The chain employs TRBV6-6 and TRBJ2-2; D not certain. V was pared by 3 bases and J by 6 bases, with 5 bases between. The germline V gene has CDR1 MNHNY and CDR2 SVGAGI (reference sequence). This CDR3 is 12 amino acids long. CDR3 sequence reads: CASSYFSGELFF. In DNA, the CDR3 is TGTGCCAGCAGTTATTTCTCCGGGGAGCTGTTTTTT.

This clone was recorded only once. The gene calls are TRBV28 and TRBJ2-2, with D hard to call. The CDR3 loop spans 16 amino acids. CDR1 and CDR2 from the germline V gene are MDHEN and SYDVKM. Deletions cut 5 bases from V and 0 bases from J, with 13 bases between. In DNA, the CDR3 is TGTGCCAGCAGTGTACATCGGTTGACGAACACCGGGGAGCTGTTTTTT. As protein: CASSVHRLTNTGELFF.

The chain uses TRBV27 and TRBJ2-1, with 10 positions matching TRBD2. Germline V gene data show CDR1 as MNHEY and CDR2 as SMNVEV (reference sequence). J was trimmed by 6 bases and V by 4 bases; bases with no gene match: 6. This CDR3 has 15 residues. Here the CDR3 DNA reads TGTGCCAGCAGTTACCTAGCGGGAGCTCTCAATGAGCAGTTCTTC. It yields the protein CASSYLAGALNEQFF.

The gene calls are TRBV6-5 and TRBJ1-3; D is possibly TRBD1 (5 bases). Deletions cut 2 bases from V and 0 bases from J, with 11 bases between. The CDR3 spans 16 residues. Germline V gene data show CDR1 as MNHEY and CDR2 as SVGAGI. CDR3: CASSYRQLISGNTIYF. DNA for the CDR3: TGTGCCAGCAGTTACAGACAGCTAATCTCTGGAAACACCATATATTTT.

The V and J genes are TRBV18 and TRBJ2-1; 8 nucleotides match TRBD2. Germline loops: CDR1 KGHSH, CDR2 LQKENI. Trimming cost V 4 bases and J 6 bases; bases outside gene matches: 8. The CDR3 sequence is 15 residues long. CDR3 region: CASSLAGTVLNEQFF. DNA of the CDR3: TGTGCCAGCTCACTAGCGGGGACGGTGCTCAATGAGCAGTTCTTC.

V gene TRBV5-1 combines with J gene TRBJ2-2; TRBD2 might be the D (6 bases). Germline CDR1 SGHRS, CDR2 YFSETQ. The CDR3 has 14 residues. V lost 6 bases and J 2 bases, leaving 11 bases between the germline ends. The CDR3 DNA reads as TGCGCCAGCAACCCCGGGAGAAACACCGGGGAGCTGTTTTTT. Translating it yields CASNPGRNTGELFF.

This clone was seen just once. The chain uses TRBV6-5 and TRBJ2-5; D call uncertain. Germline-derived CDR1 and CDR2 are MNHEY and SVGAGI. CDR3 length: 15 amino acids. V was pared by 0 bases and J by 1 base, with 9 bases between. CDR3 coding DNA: TGTGCCAGCAGTTACTCGGGTATGCTCCAAGAGACCCAGTACTTC. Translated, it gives CASSYSGMLQETQYF.

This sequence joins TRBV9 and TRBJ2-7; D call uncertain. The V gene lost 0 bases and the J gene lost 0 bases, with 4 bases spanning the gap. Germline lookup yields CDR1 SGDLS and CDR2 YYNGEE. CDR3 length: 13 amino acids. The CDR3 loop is CASSVVPSYEQYF. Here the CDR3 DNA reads TGTGCCAGCAGCGTAGTGCCCTCCTACGAGCAGTACTTC. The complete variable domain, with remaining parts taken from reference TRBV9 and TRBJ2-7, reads DSGVTQTPKHLITATGQRVTLRCSPRSGDLSVYWYQQSLDQGLQFLIQYYNGEERAKGNILERFSAQQFPDLHSELNLSSLELGDSALYFCASSVVPSYEQYFGPGTRLTVT.

The CDR3: CASSQPSYEQYF. The CDR3 DNA reads as TGTGCCAGTAGTCAACCCTCCTACGAGCAGTACTTC. This rearrangement joins TRBV19 to TRBJ2-7; D remains unclear. V was clipped by 5 bases and J by 0 bases, with 5 bases between them. CDR1 LNHDA and CDR2 SQIVND come from the germline V gene (reference sequence). This CDR3 spans 12 amino acids.

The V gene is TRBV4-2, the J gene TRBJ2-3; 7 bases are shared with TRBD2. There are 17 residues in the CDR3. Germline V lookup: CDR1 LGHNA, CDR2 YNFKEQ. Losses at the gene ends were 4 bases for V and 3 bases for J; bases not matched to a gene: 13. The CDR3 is CASSPEKRGGDTDTQYF. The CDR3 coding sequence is TGTGCCAGCAGCCCAGAGAAGCGGGGAGGGGATACAGATACGCAGTATTTT.

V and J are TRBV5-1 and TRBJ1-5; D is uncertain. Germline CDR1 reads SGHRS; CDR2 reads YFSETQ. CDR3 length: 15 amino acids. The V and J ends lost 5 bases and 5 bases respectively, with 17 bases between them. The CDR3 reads CASSKGVRADQPQHF. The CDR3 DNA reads TGCGCCAGCAGTAAGGGTGTCCGGGCTGATCAGCCCCAGCATTTT.

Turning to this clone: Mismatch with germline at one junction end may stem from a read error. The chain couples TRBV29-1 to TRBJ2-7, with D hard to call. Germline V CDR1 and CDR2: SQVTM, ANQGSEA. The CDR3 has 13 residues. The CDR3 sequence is CSVEEAYSYEQYF. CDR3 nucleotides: TGCAGCGTCGAAGAGGCCTACAGCTACGAGCAGTACTTC.

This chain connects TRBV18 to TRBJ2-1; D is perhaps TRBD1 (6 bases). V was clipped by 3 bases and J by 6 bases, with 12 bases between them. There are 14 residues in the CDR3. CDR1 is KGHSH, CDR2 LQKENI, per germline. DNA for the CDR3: TGTGCCAGCTCACCTCGGGACACCTTCAATGAGCAGTTCTTC. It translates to CASSPRDTFNEQFF.